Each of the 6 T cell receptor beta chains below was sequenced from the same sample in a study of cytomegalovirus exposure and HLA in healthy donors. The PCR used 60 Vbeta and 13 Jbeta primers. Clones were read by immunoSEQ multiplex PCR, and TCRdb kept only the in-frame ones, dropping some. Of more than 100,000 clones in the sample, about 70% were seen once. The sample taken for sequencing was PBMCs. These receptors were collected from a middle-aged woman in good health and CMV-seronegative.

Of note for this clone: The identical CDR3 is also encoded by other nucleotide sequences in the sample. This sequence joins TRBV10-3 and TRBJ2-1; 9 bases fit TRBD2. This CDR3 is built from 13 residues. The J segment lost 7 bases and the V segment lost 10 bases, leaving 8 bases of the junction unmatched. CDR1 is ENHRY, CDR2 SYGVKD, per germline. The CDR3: CATVAGAGNEQFF. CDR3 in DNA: TGTGCCACCGTAGCGGGAGCAGGAAATGAGCAGTTCTTC.

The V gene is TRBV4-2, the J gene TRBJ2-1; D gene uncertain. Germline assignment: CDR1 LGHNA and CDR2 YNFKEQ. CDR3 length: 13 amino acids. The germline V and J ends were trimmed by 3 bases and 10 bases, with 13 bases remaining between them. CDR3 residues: CASSQRGPDEQFF. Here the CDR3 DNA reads TGTGCCAGCAGCCAGAGAGGTCCCGACGAGCAGTTCTTC.

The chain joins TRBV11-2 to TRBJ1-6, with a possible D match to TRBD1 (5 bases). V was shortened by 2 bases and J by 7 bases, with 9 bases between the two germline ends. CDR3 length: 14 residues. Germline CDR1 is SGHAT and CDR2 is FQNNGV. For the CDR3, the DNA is TGTGCCAGCAGCTTACCAGGGTCCAATTCACCCCTCCACTTT. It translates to CASSLPGSNSPLHF. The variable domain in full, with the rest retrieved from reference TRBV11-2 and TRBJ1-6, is EAGVAQSPRYKIIEKRQSVAFWCNPISGHATLYWYQQILGQGPKLLIQFQNNGVVDDSQLPKDRFSAERLKGVDSTLKIQPAKLEDSAVYLCASSLPGSNSPLHFGNGTRLTVT.

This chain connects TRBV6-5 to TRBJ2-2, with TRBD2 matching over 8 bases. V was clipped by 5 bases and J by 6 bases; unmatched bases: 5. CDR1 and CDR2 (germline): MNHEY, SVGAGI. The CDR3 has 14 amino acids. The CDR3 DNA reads TGTGCCAGCAGTGGACTAGCCGAGGCCGGGGAGCTGTTTTTT. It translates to CASSGLAEAGELFF.

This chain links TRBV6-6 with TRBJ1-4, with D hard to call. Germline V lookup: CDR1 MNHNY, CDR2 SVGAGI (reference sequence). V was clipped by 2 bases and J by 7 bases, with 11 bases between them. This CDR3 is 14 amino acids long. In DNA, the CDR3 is TGTGCCAGCAGTTACCCCCCGTCAGTTGAAAAACTGTTTTTT. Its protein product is CASSYPPSVEKLFF.

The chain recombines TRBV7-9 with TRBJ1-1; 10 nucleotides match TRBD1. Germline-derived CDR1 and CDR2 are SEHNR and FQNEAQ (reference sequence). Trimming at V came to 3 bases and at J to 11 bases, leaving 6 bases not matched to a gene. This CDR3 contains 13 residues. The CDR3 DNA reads TGTGCCAGCAGCTTTGGGACAGGGGTGGGTGCTTTCTTT. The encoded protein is CASSFGTGVGAFF.